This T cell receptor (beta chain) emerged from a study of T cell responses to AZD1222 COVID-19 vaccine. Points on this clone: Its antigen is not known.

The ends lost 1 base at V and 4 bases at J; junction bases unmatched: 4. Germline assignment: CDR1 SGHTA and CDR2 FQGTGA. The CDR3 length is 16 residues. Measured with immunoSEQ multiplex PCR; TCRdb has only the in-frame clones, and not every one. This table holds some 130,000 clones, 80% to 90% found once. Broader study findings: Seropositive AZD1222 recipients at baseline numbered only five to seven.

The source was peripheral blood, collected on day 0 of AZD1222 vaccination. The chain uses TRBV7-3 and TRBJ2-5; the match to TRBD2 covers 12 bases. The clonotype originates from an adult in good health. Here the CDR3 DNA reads TGTGCCAGCAGCTTAAACGGGGGACTAGCGGGAGAGACCCAGTACTTC. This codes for CASSLNGGLAGETQYF. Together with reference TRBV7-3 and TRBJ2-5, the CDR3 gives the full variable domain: GAGVSQTPSNKVTEKGKYVELRCDPISGHTALYWYRQSLGQGPEFLIYFQGTGAADDSGLPNDRFFAVRPEGSVSTLKIQRTERGDSAVYLCASSLNGGLAGETQYFGPGTRLLVL.